This T cell receptor (beta chain) was captured in a study of blood T cell repertoires in COVID-19. Looking at the study overall: Sites across the United States, Italy and Spain contributed samples from acute and convalescent COVID-19. From T cells, B-cell-depleted T cells, or PBMCs came the material, which was cDNA or gDNA.

Those who participated ranged in age from about 18 to 89 years and resided in 24 US areas. Two negative PCRs, clearance, or symptom resolution had been documented for recovered Cohort 3 donors. To note about this clone: Other nucleotide sequences from this sample produce the same CDR3.

The germline V gene has CDR1 SGHTA and CDR2 FQGNSA. The CDR3 length is 14 residues. V was pared by 5 bases and J by 1 base, with 9 bases between. Profiling relied on immunoSEQ multiplex PCR, and the TCRdb table lists in-frame clones only, not all of them. The sample lists 330,000 or so clones, under 95% seen once, with around a sixth in the top ten. Sequencing was performed on PBMCs or T cells enriched from blood (not recorded which). V is TRBV7-2 and J is TRBJ1-5; D might be TRBD1 (6 bases). The source is a woman aged 30 to 39 who had recovered from COVID-19. CDR3 sequence: CASSLGTSNQPQHF. The CDR3 region has the DNA TGTGCCAGCAGCCTGGGGACAAGCAATCAGCCCCAGCATTTT.